The 21 T cell receptor beta chains given below trace back to one sample, sequenced in a study of blood T cell repertoires in COVID-19. Some clones are missing from TCRdb's copy, which holds only in-frame ones; the method was immunoSEQ multiplex PCR. This table has fewer than 450,000 clones, about 91% appearing once. Material: peripheral blood. These receptors were obtained from a woman aged 45 to 65 with COVID-19, enrolled during active disease.

The chain uses TRBV7-9 and TRBJ1-1; no reliable D call. This CDR3 has 16 amino acids. The V gene's germline CDR1 is SEHNR and CDR2 FQNEAQ (reference sequence). The V and J ends lost 2 bases and 5 bases respectively, with 18 bases between them. CDR3 sequence: CASSLTSGGLKTEAFF. DNA of the CDR3: TGTGCCAGCAGCTTAACCTCAGGCGGGCTAAAAACTGAAGCTTTCTTT.

The chain couples TRBV4-1 to TRBJ1-2; D call uncertain. CDR1 and CDR2 (germline): MGHRA, YSYEKL. The CDR3 extends over 15 amino acids. V was clipped by 1 base and J by 8 bases, with 17 bases between them. CDR3 sequence (DNA): TGCGCCAGCAGCCAAGTCGAAGGCAGTCGGGGAGGCTACACCTTC. Translation: CASSQVEGSRGGYTF.

This clone came up a few times. The genes are TRBV19 and TRBJ1-6; D is unresolved. CDR1 LNHDA and CDR2 SQIVND come from the germline V gene (reference sequence). Trimming shortened V by 5 bases and J by 12 bases, and 11 bases separated the two germline ends. The CDR3 is made up of 12 amino acids. CDR3 in amino acids: CASSAQTRPLHF. CDR3 nucleotide sequence: TGTGCCAGTAGTGCCCAGACTAGACCCCTCCACTTT.

The V call is TRBV5-1, the J call TRBJ2-7; possibly TRBD1 for D (6 bases). From germline, CDR1 is SGHRS and CDR2 YFSETQ. V was cut by 4 bases and J by 4 bases, with 12 bases left in between. The length of the CDR3 is 13 residues. The CDR3 DNA sequence: TGCGCCAGCAGCCCCGAGGACAGATACGAGCAGTACTTC. Protein: CASSPEDRYEQYF.

This chain connects TRBV6-5 to TRBJ1-5; 7 bases are a match to TRBD1. Germline V gene lookup returns CDR1 MNHEY and CDR2 SVGAGI. Unmatched junction bases numbered 9, after V lost 6 bases and J lost 7 bases. The CDR3 extends over 14 amino acids. CDR3 nucleotides: TGTGCCAGCAGCTCCGGGACAGAGTTGCAGCCCCAGCATTTT. This sequence encodes CASSSGTELQPQHF.

The chain employs TRBV24-1 and TRBJ2-2, with D tentatively TRBD1 (5 bases). V lost 2 bases and J lost 0, with 9 bases in between. The V gene's germline CDR1 is KGHDR and CDR2 SFDVKD. This CDR3 contains 16 residues. CDR3 sequence (DNA): TGTGCCACCAGTGATTGGACACTCGCGAACACCGGGGAGCTGTTTTTT. This codes for CATSDWTLANTGELFF.

V usage is TRBV30 and J usage is TRBJ2-3; 11 nucleotides match TRBD1. V lost 4 bases to trimming and J lost 4 bases; unmatched junction nucleotides: 7. CDR1 is GTSNPN, CDR2 SVGIG, per germline (reference sequence). CDR3 length equals 15 residues. The CDR3, as DNA: TGTGCCTGGAACGCTTGGACAGGGGGCTCAGATACGCAGTATTTT. Translated: CAWNAWTGGSDTQYF.

The chain employs TRBV27 and TRBJ2-1; D might be TRBD2 (5 bases). The length of the CDR3 is 21 residues. Germline CDR1 reads MNHEY; CDR2 reads SMNVEV (reference sequence). V was pared by 4 bases and J by 7 bases, with 35 bases between. CDR3 loop: CASSSPPLTAPGSSAWNEQFF. CDR3 coding DNA: TGTGCCAGCAGTTCACCACCGTTGACCGCGCCGGGGTCTTCTGCGTGGAATGAGCAGTTCTTC.

V gene TRBV7-9 combines with J gene TRBJ2-5, with 11 nucleotides matching TRBD2. Trimming took 1 base from V and 7 from J; bases not matched to a gene: 5. Germline V lookup: CDR1 SEHNR, CDR2 FQNEAQ (reference sequence). The CDR3 runs to 15 residues. CDR3 sequence: CASSLGGLAAGTQYF. As DNA, the CDR3 is TGTGCCAGCAGCTTAGGGGGACTAGCGGCGGGGACCCAGTACTTC.

This chain connects TRBV24-1 to TRBJ2-3; 12 nucleotides line up with TRBD2. This CDR3 is 17 amino acids long. The trim removed 4 bases at V and 1 base at J, leaving 5 bases unmatched. Germline V gene sequence: CDR1 KGHDR, CDR2 SFDVKD. The CDR3 spells CATSDPGLAGRTDTQYF. CDR3 sequence (DNA): TGTGCCACCAGTGACCCTGGACTAGCGGGGCGCACAGATACGCAGTATTTT.

The chain combines TRBV7-2 with TRBJ2-5; D perhaps matches TRBD2 (6 bases). This CDR3 is built from 13 residues. Germline CDR1 is SGHTA and CDR2 is FQGNSA. V lost 0 bases and J 4 bases, leaving 6 bases between the germline ends. The CDR3 sequence is CASSLASGETQYF. The CDR3 DNA follows: TGTGCCAGCAGCTTAGCTAGCGGAGAGACCCAGTACTTC.

This clone turned up a few times. The chain recombines TRBV6-1 with TRBJ1-5, with D maybe TRBD1 (5 bases). Germline assignment: CDR1 MNHNS and CDR2 SASEGT. The CDR3 is 14 residues long. Trimming removed 3 bases at V and 5 bases at J, with 11 bases between. The CDR3 DNA reads as TGTGCCAGCAGTGAGGGGGGGATGGATCAGCCCCAGCATTTT. Translated, it gives CASSEGGMDQPQHF.

The chain links TRBV19 to TRBJ1-1; 11 bases map to TRBD1. With V trimmed by 6 bases and J by 4 bases, 7 bases remained unmatched. Germline V lookup: CDR1 LNHDA, CDR2 SQIVND (reference sequence). This CDR3 spans 15 amino acids. The CDR3, as DNA: TGTGCCAGTAGGACTCCGGGACAGGGGGGCACTGAAGCTTTCTTT. Protein: CASRTPGQGGTEAFF.

This chain links TRBV11-1 with TRBJ2-7; a weak D match, TRBD2 (5 bases). CDR3 length: 16 amino acids. Germline V CDR1 and CDR2: SGHAT, FQDESV (reference sequence). With 4 bases removed from V and 3 bases from J, the gap between germline ends came to 19 bases. The CDR3 loop is CASSSVRGNPLYEQYF. CDR3 nucleotide sequence: TGTGCCAGCAGCTCCGTCCGAGGGAACCCCCTCTACGAGCAGTACTTC.

The count of this clone is one. The gene calls are TRBV2 and TRBJ1-3; D is ambiguous. CDR3 size: 11 residues. From germline, CDR1 is SNHLY and CDR2 FYNNEI. Trimming left V 5 bases short and J 7 bases short, with 6 bases between. In nucleotides, the CDR3 is TGTGCCAGCAGTACTCGGAACACCATATATTTT. Its protein product is CASSTRNTIYF.

CDR3 bases: TGTGCCAGCAGCTTGAGGGGACTAGCGGGGGGTAGCACAGATACGCAGTATTTT. It codes for CASSLRGLAGGSTDTQYF. This chain connects TRBV5-4 to TRBJ2-3; 15 nucleotides match TRBD2. The V gene end was trimmed by 1 base and the J gene end by 0 bases; junction bases not matched to a gene: 3. Germline V gene lookup returns CDR1 SGHNT and CDR2 YYREEE (reference sequence). This CDR3 comprises 18 residues.

This chain uses TRBV9 with TRBJ2-7, with D possibly TRBD2 on 6 matching bases. The ends were cut back, 0 bases at V and 0 bases at J, with 13 bases in the middle. The CDR3 length is 16 residues. CDR1 is SGDLS and CDR2 is YYNGEE in the germline V gene. CDR3 in amino acids: CASSVDSSAFSYEQYF. DNA of the CDR3: TGTGCCAGCAGCGTAGACTCTAGCGCGTTCTCCTACGAGCAGTACTTC. The full variable domain, with the rest looked up from reference TRBV9 and TRBJ2-7, is DSGVTQTPKHLITATGQRVTLRCSPRSGDLSVYWYQQSLDQGLQFLIQYYNGEERAKGNILERFSAQQFPDLHSELNLSSLELGDSALYFCASSVDSSAFSYEQYFGPGTRLTVT.

V usage is TRBV6-6 and J usage is TRBJ2-7; TRBD2 agrees at 8 bases. CDR3 size: 14 residues. V shed 4 bases, J shed 0 bases, and the junction held 2 bases outside the gene matches. Germline V lookup: CDR1 MNHNY, CDR2 SVGAGI (reference sequence). Here the CDR3 reads CASSLAGTSYEQYF. DNA of the CDR3: TGTGCCAGCAGTTTAGCGGGGACCTCCTACGAGCAGTACTTC.

V and J are TRBV5-4 and TRBJ1-2; 8 bases line up with TRBD1. Germline CDR1 is SGHNT and CDR2 is YYREEE (reference sequence). V was pared by 4 bases and J by 1 base, with 12 bases of the junction left unmatched. CDR3 size: 17 residues. As DNA, the CDR3 is TGTGCCAGCAGCCCGCGGACAGGGTGGGGGGTTAACTATGGCTACACCTTC. Amino acids: CASSPRTGWGVNYGYTF. Together with reference TRBV5-4 and TRBJ1-2, the CDR3 gives the full variable domain: ETGVTQSPTHLIKTRGQQVTLRCSSQSGHNTVSWYQQALGQGPQFIFQYYREEENGRGNFPPRFSGLQFPNYSSELNVNALELDDSALYLCASSPRTGWGVNYGYTFGSGTRLTVV.

This clone was seen more than once but under ten times. The rearrangement joins TRBV5-1 to TRBJ1-3, with TRBD1 matching 9 bases. The V gene end was trimmed by 1 base and the J gene end by 4 bases; junction bases not matched to a gene: 3. From germline, CDR1 is SGHRS and CDR2 YFSETQ. The CDR3 extends over 15 amino acids. The CDR3 coding sequence is TGCGCCAGCAGCTTGAGGACAGGGGACGGAAACACCATATATTTT. Translation: CASSLRTGDGNTIYF.

CDR3 sequence: CASSLESTDTQYF. CDR3 DNA sequence: TGTGCCAGCTCTTTAGAGAGCACAGATACGCAGTATTTT. V and J are TRBV6-4 and TRBJ2-3; no clear D gene. V gave up 8 bases and J gave up 0 bases, with 9 bases separating them. In germline, CDR1 is MRHNA, CDR2 SNTAGT. This CDR3 has 13 amino acids.